This T cell receptor beta chain came from a study of glioma-infiltrating T cells after dendritic cell vaccination. The CDR3 length is 13 residues. Germline loops: CDR1 SGDLS, CDR2 YYNGEE. The V gene lost 2 bases and the J gene lost 3 bases, with 6 bases spanning the gap. Generated by immunoSEQ multiplex PCR, the TCRdb table keeps only in-frame clones and is missing some. The sample has 55,000 to 70,000 clones; around four fifths are singletons. The receptor was isolated from a human donor with glioblastoma. This chain links TRBV9 with TRBJ1-5; no reliable D call. Material: blood, obtained before dendritic cell vaccination. DNA for the CDR3: TGTGCCAGCAGCGTGCAGGACAATCAGCCCCAGCATTTT. Amino acid sequence: CASSVQDNQPQHF.